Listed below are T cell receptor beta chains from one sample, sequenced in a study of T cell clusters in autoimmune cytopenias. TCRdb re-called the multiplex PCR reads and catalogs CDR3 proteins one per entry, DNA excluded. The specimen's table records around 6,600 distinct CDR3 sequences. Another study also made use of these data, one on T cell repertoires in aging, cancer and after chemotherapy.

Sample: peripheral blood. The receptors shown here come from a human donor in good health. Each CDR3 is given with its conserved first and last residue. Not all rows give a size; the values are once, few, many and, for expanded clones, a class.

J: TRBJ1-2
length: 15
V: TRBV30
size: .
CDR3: CAWNPPGSGVSGYTF

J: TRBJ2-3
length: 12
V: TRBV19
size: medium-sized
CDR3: CASRGPADTQYF

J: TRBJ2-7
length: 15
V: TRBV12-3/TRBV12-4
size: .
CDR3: CASSPGTGPSYEQYF

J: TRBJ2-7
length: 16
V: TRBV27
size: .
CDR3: CASSLLPGQGVYEQYF

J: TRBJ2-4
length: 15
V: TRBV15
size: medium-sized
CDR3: CATSGYRDPKNIQYF

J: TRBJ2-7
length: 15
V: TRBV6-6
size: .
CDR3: CASRLDSGAYNEQFF

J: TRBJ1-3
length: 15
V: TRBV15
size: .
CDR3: CATSPQLHSGNTIYF

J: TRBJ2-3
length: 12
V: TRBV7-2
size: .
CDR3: CASSRILAAQYF

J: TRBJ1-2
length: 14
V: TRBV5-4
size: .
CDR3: CASSLDGGTDGYTF

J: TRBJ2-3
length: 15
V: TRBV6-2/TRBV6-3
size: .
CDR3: CASSYNGGYTDTQYF

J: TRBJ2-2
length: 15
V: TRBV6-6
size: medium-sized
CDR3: CASRPGQGNAGELFF

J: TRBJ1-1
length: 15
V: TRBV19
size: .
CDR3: CASSMGGQRNTEAFF

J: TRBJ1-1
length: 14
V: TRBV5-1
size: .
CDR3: CASSLDREDTEAFF

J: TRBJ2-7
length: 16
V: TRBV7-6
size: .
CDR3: CASSLVGGAVAYEQYF

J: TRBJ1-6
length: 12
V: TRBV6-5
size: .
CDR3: CASSYEGSPLHF

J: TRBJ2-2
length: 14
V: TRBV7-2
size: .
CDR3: CASSLRHNTGELFF

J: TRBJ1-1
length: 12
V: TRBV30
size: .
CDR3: CAWSAVNTEAFF